One and the same sample provided the 32 T cell receptor beta chains below, sequenced in a study of blood T cell repertoires in COVID-19. Data came from immunoSEQ multiplex PCR; TCRdb stores just in-frame clones and leaves some out. The sample lists about 480,000 clones; roughly 89% were seen once. The sequencing sample was made of peripheral blood. The receptors were sampled from a man younger than 30 with COVID-19, enrolled during active disease.

The rearrangement joins TRBV5-1 to TRBJ2-7; D perhaps matches TRBD1 (6 bases). Trimming removed 0 bases from V and 0 bases from J, with 7 bases in between. CDR1 is SGHRS, CDR2 YFSETQ, per germline. The CDR3 runs 14 residues. The CDR3 coding sequence is TGCGCCAGCAGCTTGGGAGGGGGCTCCTACGAGCAGTACTTC. Translating it yields CASSLGGGSYEQYF.

The chain couples TRBV5-1 to TRBJ2-1, with 14 bases fitting TRBD2. V lost 9 bases, J lost 0 bases, and 5 bases stayed unmatched. The germline V gene encodes CDR1 SGHRS and CDR2 YFSETQ. This CDR3 contains 16 residues. CDR3 amino acids: CATGTSGGPSYNEQFF. CDR3 DNA sequence: TGCGCCACCGGGACTAGCGGGGGACCCTCCTACAATGAGCAGTTCTTC.

The chain is built from TRBV6-6 and TRBJ2-2; D is unclear. Germline V gene data show CDR1 as MNHNY and CDR2 as SVGAGI (reference sequence). Trimming shortened V by 7 bases and J by 0 bases, and 3 bases separated the two germline ends. The CDR3 totals 12 residues. The CDR3 is CASTANTGELFF. In DNA, the CDR3 is TGTGCCAGCACGGCGAACACCGGGGAGCTGTTTTTT.

CDR3 sequence reads: CASKEVSGVFGEAFF. For the CDR3, the DNA is TGTGCCAGCAAGGAAGTGTCAGGGGTATTTGGTGAAGCTTTCTTT. The rearrangement joins TRBV9 to TRBJ1-1, with D possibly matching TRBD1 (6 bases). The CDR3 runs 15 residues. Trimming shortened V by 6 bases and J by 7 bases, and 22 bases separated the two germline ends. Germline CDR1 and CDR2: SGDLS and YYNGEE.

The chain employs TRBV5-6 and TRBJ2-1; D not certain. Germline CDR1 is SGHDT and CDR2 is YYEEEE. The CDR3 is 11 residues long. The ends were cut back, 3 bases at V and 5 bases at J, with 3 bases in the middle. The CDR3 DNA reads TGTGCCAGCAGCTATAACAATGAGCAGTTCTTC. The encoded protein is CASSYNNEQFF.

The V call is TRBV5-6, the J call TRBJ2-1, with D perhaps TRBD1 (5 bases). The CDR3 consists of 13 residues. Germline-derived CDR1 and CDR2 are SGHDT and YYEEEE. Trimming removed 4 bases at V and 10 bases at J, with 15 bases between. The CDR3 sequence: CASSEDNTREQFF. CDR3 bases: TGTGCCAGCAGCGAGGACAATACACGAGAGCAGTTCTTC.

The chain combines TRBV2 with TRBJ1-1; D unclear. The CDR3 contains 13 residues. The germline V gene has CDR1 SNHLY and CDR2 FYNNEI. The V and J ends lost 6 bases and 4 bases respectively, with 12 bases between them. The CDR3 spells CASRETEGTEAFF. CDR3 nucleotide sequence: TGTGCCAGCAGAGAAACAGAGGGCACTGAAGCTTTCTTT.

This clone was recorded only once. The chain links TRBV15 to TRBJ2-7, with D unclear. The V gene's germline CDR1 is LNHNV and CDR2 YYDKDF (reference sequence). V was trimmed by 0 bases and J by 2 bases, leaving 14 bases between them. CDR3 length equals 16 residues. CDR3 in amino acids: CATSRDLASGTYEQYF. In DNA form, the CDR3 reads TGTGCCACCAGCAGAGATCTTGCCTCCGGTACCTACGAGCAGTACTTC.

V usage is TRBV2 and J usage is TRBJ2-7, with 12 positions matching TRBD2. The J segment lost 0 bases and the V segment lost 2 bases, leaving 8 bases of the junction unmatched. The CDR3 extends over 18 amino acids. The germline gives CDR1 SNHLY, CDR2 FYNNEI. The CDR3 protein is CASSETSGRPPRSYEQYF. The CDR3 coding sequence is TGTGCCAGCAGTGAAACTAGCGGGAGGCCCCCCCGCTCCTACGAGCAGTACTTC.

This clone was seen only a few times. The rearrangement joins TRBV15 to TRBJ1-5, with D possibly TRBD1 on 6 matching bases. The CDR3 runs to 12 residues. Per germline, CDR1 LNHNV and CDR2 YYDKDF (reference sequence). V gave up 5 bases and J gave up 11 bases, with 13 bases separating them. This CDR3 is CATSADRKTQHF. DNA of the CDR3: TGTGCCACCAGCGCGGACAGAAAGACCCAGCATTTT.

The chain joins TRBV6-5 to TRBJ1-5, with a weak D call TRBD1 (5 bases). Germline V lookup: CDR1 MNHEY, CDR2 SVGAGI. V lost 2 bases, J lost 6 bases, and 11 bases lay in between. This CDR3 is built from 14 residues. This CDR3 is CASSYMGGGQPQHF. CDR3 coding DNA: TGTGCCAGCAGTTACATGGGGGGAGGTCAGCCCCAGCATTTT.

The chain recombines TRBV5-1 with TRBJ2-1, with 10 bases lining up with TRBD1. CDR1 SGHRS and CDR2 YFSETQ come from the germline V gene. The V segment lost 4 bases and the J segment 4 bases; nucleotides outside the gene matches: 5. The CDR3 has 15 residues. This CDR3 reads CASSLDRGPYNEQFF. CDR3 DNA: TGCGCCAGCAGCCTCGACAGGGGGCCGTACAATGAGCAGTTCTTC.

The rearrangement joins TRBV5-4 to TRBJ2-1; TRBD2 agrees at 15 bases. Germline CDR1 is SGHNT and CDR2 is YYREEE (reference sequence). CDR3 length: 13 residues. With 7 bases clipped from V and 9 bases from J, the junction kept 2 bases outside the gene matches. The CDR3 DNA reads as TGTGCCAGCGGACTAGCGGGAGGGGCTGAGCAGTTCTTC. This codes for CASGLAGGAEQFF. Full variable domain (remainder filled in from reference TRBV5-4 and TRBJ2-1): ETGVTQSPTHLIKTRGQQVTLRCSSQSGHNTVSWYQQALGQGPQFIFQYYREEENGRGNFPPRFSGLQFPNYSSELNVNALELDDSALYLCASGLAGGAEQFFGPGTRLTVL.

The chain is built from TRBV29-1 and TRBJ2-1; 8 nucleotides align to TRBD1. The CDR3 is 15 residues long. V was pared by 3 bases and J by 6 bases, with 10 bases of the junction left unmatched. Germline V gene lookup returns CDR1 SQVTM and CDR2 ANQGSEA. This CDR3 reads CSVETGARLSNEQFF. The CDR3 region has the DNA TGCAGCGTTGAGACAGGGGCTCGTTTGAGCAATGAGCAGTTCTTC.

There are a few counts of this clone. The chain carries TRBV27 and TRBJ2-3; D uncertain. CDR3 size: 14 residues. Trimming left V 5 bases short and J 0 bases short, with 9 bases between. Germline V CDR1 and CDR2: MNHEY, SMNVEV (reference sequence). The CDR3 sequence: CASSPYLSTDTQYF. In DNA, the CDR3 is TGTGCCAGCAGTCCGTACTTAAGCACAGATACGCAGTATTTT.

The CDR3 DNA sequence: TGTGCCAGCAGCGTTCTGGACAGCTTTAATGAAAAACTGTTTTTT. It codes for CASSVLDSFNEKLFF. This chain connects TRBV9 to TRBJ1-4; D may be TRBD1 (6 bases). The CDR3 runs 15 residues. Germline V gene sequence: CDR1 SGDLS, CDR2 YYNGEE. Trimming shortened V by 2 bases and J by 4 bases, and 12 bases separated the two germline ends. The whole variable domain, remainder taken from reference TRBV9 and TRBJ1-4, is DSGVTQTPKHLITATGQRVTLRCSPRSGDLSVYWYQQSLDQGLQFLIQYYNGEERAKGNILERFSAQQFPDLHSELNLSSLELGDSALYFCASSVLDSFNEKLFFGSGTQLSVL.

V is TRBV28 and J is TRBJ1-2; perhaps TRBD1 as D (5 bases). The CDR3 has 13 residues. With 5 bases removed from V and 4 bases from J, the gap between germline ends came to 11 bases. Germline-derived CDR1 and CDR2 are MDHEN and SYDVKM. DNA of the CDR3: TGTGCCAGCAGTCCTGGGGGGAGCTATGGCTACACCTTC. Protein product: CASSPGGSYGYTF.

This clone was observed a handful of times. The chain links TRBV18 to TRBJ2-7; D is unclear. The V end lost 1 base, the J end lost 1 base, and 8 bases lay between the germline ends. The CDR3 length is 14 residues. CDR1 and CDR2 (germline): KGHSH, LQKENI. In nucleotides, the CDR3 is TGTGCCAGCTCACCACAAACATTGTCCTACGAGCAGTACTTC. This gives the protein CASSPQTLSYEQYF.

The rearrangement joins TRBV7-6 to TRBJ1-4, with TRBD1 matching 11 bases. Germline trimming cut 5 bases from V and 7 bases from J; bases unmatched to any gene: 3. The CDR3 spans 14 residues. Germline values: CDR1 SGHVS, CDR2 FNYEAQ. DNA of the CDR3: TGTGCCAGCAGCCGGACAGGGGGCATTGAAAAACTGTTTTTT. As protein: CASSRTGGIEKLFF.

The chain joins TRBV9 to TRBJ2-2; 8 nucleotides align to TRBD1. Germline loops: CDR1 SGDLS, CDR2 YYNGEE. This CDR3 has 14 amino acids. Germline trimming cut 4 bases from V and 5 bases from J; bases unmatched to any gene: 4. DNA for the CDR3: TGTGCCAGCAGCAAAAGACAGGGGACCGGGGAGCTGTTTTTT. Its translation: CASSKRQGTGELFF.

The CDR3 bases are TGTGCCACCAGGAAGGGAGGACAGGGACCCTCTGGGGCCAACGTCCTGACTTTC. Translation gives CATRKGGQGPSGANVLTF. The J gene is TRBJ2-6, the V gene TRBV15; TRBD1 aligns across 8 bases. The CDR3 is made up of 18 amino acids. The germline gives CDR1 LNHNV, CDR2 YYDKDF (reference sequence). The junction had 10 bases not matched to a gene; V was cut back by 6 bases and J by 0 bases.

This clone appeared a few times. The J gene is TRBJ1-2, the V gene TRBV7-6; possible D gene TRBD1, 5 bases. V was clipped by 5 bases and J by 8 bases, with 24 bases between them. Germline CDR1 SGHVS, CDR2 FNYEAQ. The CDR3 has 16 amino acids. This CDR3 is CASSPEQALGGRGYTF. CDR3 nucleotides: TGTGCCAGCAGCCCCGAACAGGCGTTGGGGGGTCGAGGCTACACCTTC.

This clone came up a few times. The CDR3 region has the DNA TGTGCCAGCAACGTAGCGGGAGTTGGGGACAATGAGCAGTTCTTC. This gives the protein CASNVAGVGDNEQFF. The V and J genes are TRBV3-1 (or the pseudogene TRBV3-2) and TRBJ2-1; 9 nucleotides match TRBD2. The germline V gene has CDR1 LGHDT and CDR2 YNNKEL (reference sequence). Trimming at V came to 7 bases and at J to 5 bases, leaving 9 bases not matched to a gene. The length of the CDR3 is 15 residues.

The genes are TRBV4-1 and TRBJ2-1; possibly TRBD2 for D (5 bases). Germline lookup yields CDR1 MGHRA and CDR2 YSYEKL. The CDR3 has 14 residues. V lost 3 bases and J 3 bases, leaving 9 bases between the germline ends. The CDR3 reads CASSQRTSYNEQFF. CDR3 in DNA: TGCGCCAGCAGCCAGCGAACTAGCTACAATGAGCAGTTCTTC.

This chain uses TRBV19 with TRBJ1-5, with 9 bases aligning to TRBD1. Germline CDR1 and CDR2: LNHDA and SQIVND (reference sequence). V lost 4 bases to trimming and J lost 6 bases; unmatched junction nucleotides: 4. The length of the CDR3 is 14 residues. CDR3 region: CASSKQGAGQPQHF. CDR3 nucleotide sequence: TGTGCCAGTAGTAAACAGGGGGCCGGTCAGCCCCAGCATTTT. Using reference TRBV19 and TRBJ1-5 for the parts outside the CDR3, the full variable domain is DGGITQSPKYLFRKEGQNVTLSCEQNLNHDAMYWYRQDPGQGLRLIYYSQIVNDFQKGDIAEGYSVSREKKESFPLTVTSAQKNPTAFYLCASSKQGAGQPQHFGDGTRLSIL.

This sequence joins TRBV5-4 and TRBJ2-1, with 12 bases fitting TRBD2. The V and J ends lost 0 bases and 8 bases, in that order; junction bases with no gene match: 6. The CDR3 covers 16 residues. Germline CDR1 and CDR2: SGHNT and YYREEE (reference sequence). The CDR3 sequence: CASSLALAGGLYEQFF. The DNA for the CDR3 is TGTGCCAGCAGCTTGGCCCTAGCGGGGGGGCTATATGAGCAGTTCTTC.

The CDR3 sequence is CASSQGGSNQPQHF. The CDR3 nucleotides read TGTGCCAGCAGCCAGGGCGGGAGCAATCAGCCCCAGCATTTT. The chain is built from TRBV3-1 (or the pseudogene TRBV3-2) and TRBJ1-5; D uncertain. The germline V gene has CDR1 LGHDT and CDR2 YNNKEL (reference sequence). Trimming left V 3 bases short and J 1 base short, with 7 bases between. There are 14 residues in the CDR3.

V and J are TRBV6-1 and TRBJ1-2; the D gene is possibly TRBD1 (5 bases). CDR3 length: 13 amino acids. Trimming took off 3 bases at V and 7 bases at J, with 12 bases between the two ends. Per the germline V gene, CDR1 is MNHNS and CDR2 is SASEGT. This CDR3 reads CASSEQAGVGYTF. CDR3 nucleotides: TGTGCCAGCAGTGAGCAGGCGGGGGTTGGCTACACCTTC.

The chain recombines TRBV5-1 with TRBJ2-6; D is perhaps TRBD1 (5 bases). V gave up 4 bases and J gave up 1 base, with 15 bases separating them. CDR1 SGHRS and CDR2 YFSETQ come from the germline V gene. The CDR3 runs 17 residues. The CDR3 sequence is CASSPQGGVSGANVLTF. The CDR3 region has the DNA TGCGCCAGCAGCCCCCAGGGTGGGGTTTCTGGGGCCAACGTCCTGACTTTC.

This clone was detected only once. The junction does not match germline at one end; this may be a read error. The chain is built from TRBV12-3 or TRBV12-4 and TRBJ1-1, with TRBD1 identical over 7 bases. The CDR3 covers 11 residues. DNA for the CDR3: TGTGCCAGCAGGTTAACAGGGGAAGTTTTCTTT. This translates into CASRLTGEVFF.

J is TRBJ2-7 and V is TRBV6-5; 7 bases map to TRBD2. The CDR3 spans 14 residues. J lost 0 bases, V lost 2 bases, and 1 base had no gene match. Germline-derived CDR1 and CDR2 are MNHEY and SVGAGI. CDR3 sequence reads: CASSYRGSSYEQYF. DNA of the CDR3: TGTGCCAGCAGTTACCGCGGGAGCTCCTACGAGCAGTACTTC.

This chain uses TRBV5-1 with TRBJ2-5; TRBD2 matches 12 bases. The CDR3 length is 17 residues. The V and J ends lost 0 bases and 5 bases, in that order; junction bases with no gene match: 8. The germline CDR1 and CDR2 sequences are SGHRS and YFSETQ. The CDR3 is CASSLASSGGAWETQYF. The CDR3 DNA is TGCGCCAGCAGCTTGGCTTCTAGCGGGGGGGCCTGGGAGACCCAGTACTTC.